A selection of T cell receptor beta chains follows, all from one sample in a study of control samples from healthy donors and cancer patients. Produced via immunoSEQ multiplex PCR; TCRdb's table is partial and in-frame only. Here the sample spans about 57,000 clones, around 95% being singletons. Sequencing input: blood. Receptor source: a man aged 25-45 years in good health. Both conserved end residues are part of each CDR3. Fields, in order: clone size, V gene, D gene, J gene, CDR3 protein, CDR3 DNA. The D gene is left open where the match is weak. Rows give clone size only sometimes, using once, few, many, or a class for an expanded clone.

abundance: .; v_gene: TRBV7-2; d_gene: .; j_gene: TRBJ1-1; CDR3aa: CASSLAPGQNTEAFF; CDR3nt: TGTGCCAGCAGCTTAGCCCCCGGCCAGAACACTGAAGCTTTCTTT
abundance: .; v_gene: TRBV3-1/TRBV3-2; d_gene: .; j_gene: TRBJ2-3; CDR3aa: CASSPGTPYSMDTQYF; CDR3nt: TGTGCCAGCAGCCCCGGGACTCCCTACTCTATGGATACGCAGTATTTT
abundance: .; v_gene: TRBV7-8; d_gene: .; j_gene: TRBJ1-1; CDR3aa: CASSLNTGDSRPEAFF; CDR3nt: TGTGCCAGCAGCTTAAATACGGGGGACTCCCGGCCTGAAGCTTTCTTT
abundance: .; v_gene: TRBV5-6; d_gene: TRBD1; j_gene: TRBJ2-5; CDR3aa: CASSWTGSQETQYF; CDR3nt: TGTGCCAGCAGCTGGACAGGGTCCCAAGAGACCCAGTACTTC
abundance: .; v_gene: TRBV7-8; d_gene: TRBD1; j_gene: TRBJ2-4; CDR3aa: CASSLEQGFSLAKNIQYF; CDR3nt: TGTGCCAGCAGCTTAGAACAGGGGTTTTCTCTAGCCAAAAACATTCAGTACTTC
abundance: .; v_gene: TRBV18; d_gene: .; j_gene: TRBJ1-3; CDR3aa: CASSPLFAGGFSGNTIYF; CDR3nt: TGTGCCAGCTCACCCCTTTTTGCGGGGGGCTTTTCAGGAAACACCATATATTTT
abundance: .; v_gene: TRBV5-1; d_gene: .; j_gene: TRBJ2-1; CDR3aa: CASSLTPNEQFF; CDR3nt: TGCGCCAGCAGCCTTACTCCGAATGAGCAGTTCTTC
abundance: .; v_gene: TRBV7-8; d_gene: TRBD1; j_gene: TRBJ2-1; CDR3aa: CASSSPGQGYNEQFF; CDR3nt: TGTGCCAGCAGCTCTCCGGGACAGGGCTACAATGAGCAGTTCTTC
abundance: .; v_gene: TRBV4-3; d_gene: TRBD2; j_gene: TRBJ2-1; CDR3aa: CASSQVRLLAGGLSYNEQFF; CDR3nt: TGCGCCAGCAGCCAAGTACGTTTACTAGCGGGGGGGCTTTCCTACAATGAGCAGTTCTTC
abundance: .; v_gene: TRBV7-8; d_gene: .; j_gene: TRBJ1-1; CDR3aa: CASSLVVSENTEAFF; CDR3nt: TGTGCCAGCAGCTTAGTGGTTTCAGAGAACACTGAAGCTTTCTTT
abundance: .; v_gene: TRBV4-1; d_gene: TRBD1; j_gene: TRBJ1-6; CDR3aa: CASSQDKGGPSPLHF; CDR3nt: TGCGCCAGCAGCCAAGATAAAGGGGGCCCTTCACCCCTCCACTTT
abundance: few; v_gene: TRBV13; d_gene: TRBD1; j_gene: TRBJ2-3; CDR3aa: CASSPRQGATDTQYF; CDR3nt: TGTGCCAGCAGCCCAAGACAGGGGGCCACAGATACGCAGTATTTT
abundance: .; v_gene: TRBV2; d_gene: .; j_gene: TRBJ1-1; CDR3aa: CASSGPVTEAFF; CDR3nt: TGTGCCAGCAGTGGTCCAGTCACTGAAGCTTTCTTT
abundance: .; v_gene: TRBV7-3; d_gene: TRBD1; j_gene: TRBJ2-7; CDR3aa: CASEGAPTREQYF; CDR3nt: TGTGCCAGCGAGGGGGCCCCCACGCGCGAGCAGTACTTC
abundance: .; v_gene: TRBV6-5; d_gene: TRBD1; j_gene: TRBJ2-7; CDR3aa: CASSYSTGERSYEQYF; CDR3nt: TGTGCCAGCAGTTACTCGACAGGGGAGAGGAGCTACGAGCAGTACTTC
abundance: .; v_gene: TRBV28; d_gene: .; j_gene: TRBJ2-1; CDR3aa: CASSLGDEQFF; CDR3nt: TGTGCCAGCAGTTTAGGCGATGAGCAGTTCTTC
abundance: .; v_gene: TRBV9; d_gene: .; j_gene: TRBJ1-1; CDR3aa: CASSPQRTEAFF; CDR3nt: TGTGCCAGCAGCCCCCAGCGGACTGAAGCTTTCTTT
abundance: .; v_gene: TRBV28; d_gene: TRBD1; j_gene: TRBJ2-7; CDR3aa: CASRGGSSSYEQYF; CDR3nt: TGTGCCAGCAGAGGGGGCTCAAGCTCCTACGAGCAGTACTTC
abundance: .; v_gene: TRBV19; d_gene: .; j_gene: TRBJ1-5; CDR3aa: CASTLQDSDQPQHF; CDR3nt: TGTGCCAGTACCTTACAGGACAGTGATCAGCCCCAGCATTTT
abundance: .; v_gene: TRBV19; d_gene: .; j_gene: TRBJ1-2; CDR3aa: CASSGRAKAYGYTF; CDR3nt: TGTGCCAGTAGTGGGAGGGCCAAGGCCTATGGCTACACCTTC
abundance: .; v_gene: TRBV27; d_gene: .; j_gene: TRBJ1-5; CDR3aa: CASNLPGIGNQPQHF; CDR3nt: TGTGCCAGCAATCTTCCGGGGATTGGCAATCAGCCCCAGCATTTT
abundance: .; v_gene: TRBV5-6; d_gene: .; j_gene: TRBJ1-5; CDR3aa: CASSLGNQPQHF; CDR3nt: TGTGCCAGCAGCTTGGGGAATCAGCCCCAGCATTTT
abundance: .; v_gene: TRBV6-6; d_gene: .; j_gene: TRBJ1-5; CDR3aa: CASSLRRGDQPQHF; CDR3nt: TGTGCCAGCAGTCTACGAAGGGGGGATCAGCCCCAGCATTTT
abundance: .; v_gene: TRBV24-1; d_gene: TRBD1; j_gene: TRBJ1-2; CDR3aa: CATSDAGTGVVGDYGYTF; CDR3nt: TGTGCCACCAGTGACGCCGGGACAGGGGTCGTCGGCGACTATGGCTACACCTTC
abundance: .; v_gene: TRBV14; d_gene: TRBD2; j_gene: TRBJ2-5; CDR3aa: CASSLRLAGIQETQYF; CDR3nt: TGTGCCAGCAGCCTCCGGCTAGCGGGGATACAAGAGACCCAGTACTTC
abundance: .; v_gene: TRBV4-3; d_gene: .; j_gene: TRBJ2-5; CDR3aa: CASSQDLSNPETQYF; CDR3nt: TGCGCCAGCAGCCAAGATTTAAGTAATCCAGAGACCCAGTACTTC